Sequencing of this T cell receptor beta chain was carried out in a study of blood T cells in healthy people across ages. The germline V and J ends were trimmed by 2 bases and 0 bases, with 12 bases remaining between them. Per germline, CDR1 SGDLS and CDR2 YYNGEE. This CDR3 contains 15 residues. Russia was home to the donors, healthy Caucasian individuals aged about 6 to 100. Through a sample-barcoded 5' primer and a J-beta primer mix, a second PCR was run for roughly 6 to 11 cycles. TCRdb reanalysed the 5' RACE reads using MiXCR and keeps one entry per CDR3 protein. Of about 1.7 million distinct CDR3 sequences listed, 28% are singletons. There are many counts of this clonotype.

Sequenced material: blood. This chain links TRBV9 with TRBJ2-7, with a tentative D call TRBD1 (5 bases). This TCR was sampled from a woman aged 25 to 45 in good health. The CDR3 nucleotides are TGTGCCAGCAGCGTTGCGAAGGACAACTCCTACGAGCAGTACTTC. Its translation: CASSVAKDNSYEQYF. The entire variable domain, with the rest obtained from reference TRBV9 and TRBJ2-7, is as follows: DSGVTQTPKHLITATGQRVTLRCSPRSGDLSVYWYQQSLDQGLQFLIQYYNGEERAKGNILERFSAQQFPDLHSELNLSSLELGDSALYFCASSVAKDNSYEQYFGPGTRLTVT.